The 27 T cell receptor beta chains below come from one sample, sequenced in a study of blood T cell repertoires in COVID-19. Data came from immunoSEQ multiplex PCR; TCRdb stores just in-frame clones and leaves some out. The sample has over 300,000 clones, around 82% seen once; the top ten hold approximately 1.3%. Source material: peripheral blood. The receptors derive from a woman aged 45-59 years with acute or convalescent COVID-19.

The V gene is TRBV12-5, the J gene TRBJ1-1; no firm D call. This CDR3 contains 13 residues. Germline values: CDR1 LGHNT, CDR2 FRNRAP. Trimming pared 4 bases from V and 4 bases from J, leaving 10 bases between. CDR3: CASGSLAGTEAFF. CDR3 DNA: TGTGCTAGTGGTTCACTTGCCGGCACTGAAGCTTTCTTT.

The V gene is TRBV5-4, the J gene TRBJ2-3, with TRBD1 identical over 10 bases. The CDR3 has 14 amino acids. Germline loops: CDR1 SGHNT, CDR2 YYREEE (reference sequence). V dropped 9 bases and J dropped 3; count of bases not matched to a gene: 7. CDR3 amino acids: CATTRDRGTDTQYF. The CDR3, as DNA: TGTGCCACCACCCGGGACAGGGGAACAGATACGCAGTATTTT.

The genes are TRBV3-1 (or the pseudogene TRBV3-2) and TRBJ1-3, with D uncertain. Looked up from germline, CDR1 is LGHDT and CDR2 is YNNKEL (reference sequence). Trimming removed 4 bases at V and 4 bases at J, with 11 bases between. The CDR3 is made up of 14 amino acids. Written as DNA, the CDR3 is TGTGCCAGCAGCCTTGAAGGGAGGGGAAACACCATATATTTT. This translates into CASSLEGRGNTIYF.

The chain uses TRBV21-1 and TRBJ2-7; the table gives TRBD2 as D, unverified against the DNA. TRBV21-1 is recorded as a pseudogene. The CDR3 totals 12 residues. CDR3: CASSPSSYEQYF. In DNA, the CDR3 is TGTGCCAGCAGTCCGAGCTCCTACGAGCAGTACTTC.

The genes are TRBV7-9 and TRBJ1-2, with TRBD1 identical over 10 bases. The CDR3 is made up of 15 amino acids. Per the germline V gene, CDR1 is SEHNR and CDR2 is FQNEAQ (reference sequence). V dropped 4 bases and J dropped 8; count of bases not matched to a gene: 10. CDR3 amino acids: CASSYSTGGEGGYTF. The CDR3 DNA is TGTGCCAGCAGCTATTCGACAGGGGGCGAAGGAGGCTACACCTTC.

This chain links TRBV5-5 with TRBJ2-6; weak D call: TRBD1 (6 bases). This CDR3 is built from 17 residues. CDR1 is SGHKS, CDR2 YYEKEE, per germline (reference sequence). The V end lost 2 bases, the J end lost 4 bases, and 16 bases lay between the germline ends. CDR3 nucleotide sequence: TGTGCCAGCAGCTTTACAACAGGGCAGGGAGGGGCCAACGTCCTGACTTTC. This gives the protein CASSFTTGQGGANVLTF.

This chain links TRBV5-1 with TRBJ1-4; TRBD1 agrees at 7 bases. The germline CDR1 and CDR2 sequences are SGHRS and YFSETQ. This CDR3 spans 16 amino acids. J gave up 0 bases and V 2 bases, and 4 bases lay outside the gene matches. DNA of the CDR3: TGCGCCAGCAGCTTAGGACAGGCGGCAACTAATGAAAAACTGTTTTTT. Translating gives CASSLGQAATNEKLFF.

A few counts support this clone. The chain uses TRBV24-1 and TRBJ2-5, with a tentative D call TRBD1 (6 bases). This CDR3 has 14 amino acids. Germline-derived CDR1 and CDR2 are KGHDR and SFDVKD. Deletions cut 3 bases from V and 5 bases from J, with 12 bases between. The CDR3 DNA reads TGTGCCACCAGTGATCCCCAGGGGACGGAGACCCAGTACTTC. Protein: CATSDPQGTETQYF.

The chain joins TRBV19 to TRBJ1-5; no reliable D call. Trimming removed 4 bases from V and 0 bases from J, with 13 bases in between. There are 16 residues in the CDR3. The germline V gene encodes CDR1 LNHDA and CDR2 SQIVND (reference sequence). The CDR3 loop reads CASSTWTDYSNQPQHF. The CDR3 bases are TGTGCCAGTAGTACCTGGACGGACTATAGCAATCAGCCCCAGCATTTT.

This clone was counted between two and nine times. The rearrangement uses TRBV13 and TRBJ1-1; D is perhaps TRBD1 (5 bases). This CDR3 comprises 16 residues. The V end lost 5 bases, the J end lost 3 bases, and 19 bases lay between the germline ends. Germline values: CDR1 PRHDT, CDR2 FYEKMQ (reference sequence). CDR3 protein: CASSTPRVSFYTEAFF. DNA of the CDR3: TGTGCCAGCAGCACACCCAGGGTCAGCTTTTACACTGAAGCTTTCTTT.

The gene calls are TRBV7-9 and TRBJ2-3, with a possible D match to TRBD1 (6 bases). Trimming left V 2 bases short and J 2 bases short, with 11 bases between. The CDR3 runs 15 residues. Germline CDR1 and CDR2: SEHNR and FQNEAQ (reference sequence). CDR3 sequence: CASSLQGSTTDTQYF. Here the CDR3 DNA reads TGTGCCAGCAGCTTACAGGGGTCTACCACAGATACGCAGTATTTT.

The CDR3 is CASSQSNRVTEAFF. The CDR3 region has the DNA TGTGCCAGCAGCCAATCAAACAGGGTCACTGAAGCTTTCTTT. The chain couples TRBV3-1 (or the pseudogene TRBV3-2) to TRBJ1-1; a weak D match, TRBD1 (6 bases). This CDR3 contains 14 residues. Trimming removed 2 bases at V and 4 bases at J, with 11 bases between. Germline assignment: CDR1 LGHDT and CDR2 YNNKEL (reference sequence).

The chain joins TRBV3-1 (or the pseudogene TRBV3-2) to TRBJ1-3; no definite D call. The CDR3 loop spans 14 amino acids. The V gene's germline CDR1 is LGHDT and CDR2 YNNKEL (reference sequence). The V end was cut by 3 bases, the J end by 3 bases, with 9 bases between. The CDR3 loop reads CASSQNRGGNTIYF. The CDR3 DNA sequence: TGTGCCAGCAGCCAGAACCGGGGTGGAAACACCATATATTTT.

The V gene is TRBV25-1, the J gene TRBJ1-5, with a weak D call TRBD1 (6 bases). Germline V gene sequence: CDR1 MGHDK, CDR2 SYGVNS. The ends were cut back, 1 base at V and 1 base at J, with 11 bases in the middle. The CDR3 extends over 16 amino acids. The CDR3 protein is CASSESRTESNQPQHF. In DNA form, the CDR3 reads TGTGCCAGCAGTGAATCGAGGACAGAAAGCAATCAGCCCCAGCATTTT.

The CDR3 region is CASSSRDRSTDTQYF. DNA for the CDR3: TGTGCCAGCAGCTCCCGGGACAGAAGCACAGATACGCAGTATTTT. The V call is TRBV7-2, the J call TRBJ2-3; 7 bases match TRBD1. J gave up 0 bases and V 4 bases, and 4 bases lay outside the gene matches. CDR1 is SGHTA, CDR2 FQGNSA, per germline. The CDR3 spans 15 residues.

The chain uses TRBV5-4 and TRBJ2-2, with a weak D call TRBD2 (6 bases). CDR3 length equals 15 residues. Germline V CDR1 and CDR2: SGHNT, YYREEE (reference sequence). V lost 1 base to trimming and J lost 1 base, with 8 bases between them. The CDR3 loop reads CASSLLGGNTGELFF. In nucleotides, the CDR3 is TGTGCCAGCAGCTTGCTGGGGGGGAACACCGGGGAGCTGTTTTTT.

V gene TRBV6-2 or TRBV6-3 combines with J gene TRBJ1-1, with 7 bases identical to TRBD1. Trimming removed 6 bases from V and 3 bases from J; junction bases left unmatched: 4. The CDR3 contains 13 residues. Germline V gives CDR1 MNHEY, CDR2 SVGEGT. DNA for the CDR3: TGTGCCAGCAGCCGAGGGACAGACACTGAAGCTTTCTTT. Its protein product is CASSRGTDTEAFF.

This clone has just one count. The CDR3 reads CASSQEREGEQFF. The CDR3 DNA is TGTGCCAGCAGCCAAGAGCGCGAGGGTGAGCAGTTCTTC. The chain employs TRBV3-1 (or the pseudogene TRBV3-2) and TRBJ2-1, with TRBD2 as a possible D gene (5 bases). The CDR3 has 13 residues. V lost 0 bases to trimming and J lost 9 bases, with 9 bases between them. Germline V lookup: CDR1 LGHDT, CDR2 YNNKEL (reference sequence).

The chain has TRBV7-9 and TRBJ1-2; D not resolved. CDR3 length: 16 residues. Germline CDR1 and CDR2: SEHNR and FQNEAQ (reference sequence). Trimming shortened V by 4 bases and J by 3 bases, and 18 bases separated the two germline ends. The CDR3 loop is CASSSLAWGADYGYTF. The CDR3 DNA reads TGTGCCAGCAGCTCGCTAGCTTGGGGAGCTGACTATGGCTACACCTTC.

This chain joins TRBV21-1 and TRBJ1-1; the table's D call, TRBD1, was not checked against the DNA. TRBV21-1 is deemed a pseudogene. This CDR3 region has 13 residues. The CDR3 DNA reads TGTGCCAGCGCCCAACAGGAGAATCTAGAAGCTTTCTTT. This codes for CASAQQENLEAFF.

The rearrangement links TRBV6-5 to TRBJ1-1; tentatively, D is TRBD1 (5 bases). V was shortened by 0 bases and J by 6 bases, with 11 bases between the two germline ends. This CDR3 is 14 amino acids long. CDR1 is MNHEY and CDR2 is SVGAGI in the germline V gene. CDR3 protein: CASSYSRQGSEAFF. CDR3 coding DNA: TGTGCCAGCAGTTACTCCCGGCAGGGCTCTGAAGCTTTCTTT.

This clone was counted a single time. The chain couples TRBV24-1 to TRBJ2-7; D may be TRBD2 (5 bases). This CDR3 region has 11 residues. The V gene lost 9 bases and the J gene lost 7 bases, with 12 bases spanning the gap. Germline V lookup: CDR1 KGHDR, CDR2 SFDVKD. In nucleotides, the CDR3 is TGTGCCACCCCGGAAGGGAGAGAGCAGTACGTC. Its translation is CATPEGREQYV.

The chain employs TRBV27 and TRBJ2-1; D gene unclear. The germline V gene has CDR1 MNHEY and CDR2 SMNVEV (reference sequence). The CDR3 contains 13 residues. Trimming removed 3 bases at V and 5 bases at J, with 8 bases between. CDR3 nucleotide sequence: TGTGCCAGCAGTTTTGAGAAAAACAATGAGCAGTTCTTC. Translation: CASSFEKNNEQFF.

The chain has TRBV7-9 and TRBJ1-1; possibly TRBD1 for D (5 bases). V was trimmed by 5 bases and J by 10 bases, leaving 17 bases between them. Germline CDR1 and CDR2: SEHNR and FQNEAQ (reference sequence). There are 13 residues in the CDR3. The CDR3 spells CASSDRGLERAFF. The CDR3 DNA follows: TGTGCCAGCAGCGACAGAGGATTGGAGAGAGCTTTCTTT.

V gene TRBV7-3 combines with J gene TRBJ1-1; a possible D gene is TRBD1 (5 bases). The germline gives CDR1 SGHTA, CDR2 FQGTGA. V was pared by 5 bases and J by 1 base, with 11 bases between. The CDR3 has 14 residues. The CDR3 is CASSPLGANTEAFF. Written as DNA, the CDR3 is TGTGCCAGCAGCCCCCTAGGGGCGAACACTGAAGCTTTCTTT.

The chain links TRBV10-3 to TRBJ2-6; D is uncertain. Germline V lookup: CDR1 ENHRY, CDR2 SYGVKD. The CDR3 is 12 residues long. The V end was cut by 11 bases, the J end by 3 bases, with 8 bases between. The CDR3 protein is CAVRDGANVLTF. The CDR3 coding sequence is TGTGCCGTTAGAGATGGGGCCAACGTCCTGACTTTC.

The chain is built from TRBV28 and TRBJ1-3, with D perhaps TRBD1 (6 bases). Germline V lookup: CDR1 MDHEN, CDR2 SYDVKM. With 5 bases removed from V and 0 bases from J, the gap between germline ends came to 14 bases. This CDR3 is built from 16 residues. The chain's CDR3 is CASSTYSGVSGNTIYF. The CDR3 coding sequence is TGTGCCAGCAGTACCTATTCAGGGGTCTCTGGAAACACCATATATTTT.